A selection of T cell receptor beta chains follows, all from one sample in a study of cytomegalovirus exposure and HLA in healthy donors. Some clones are missing from TCRdb's copy, which holds only in-frame ones; the method was immunoSEQ multiplex PCR. The sample data list approximately 140,000 clones. Sequencing was done on a sample of PBMCs. The receptor set was obtained from a woman between 50 and 59 years old in good health and CMV-seronegative. Both conserved end residues are part of each CDR3. Fields, in order: J gene, CDR3 length, V gene, D gene, CDR3 protein, CDR3 DNA. D genes are given only for firm matches.

j_call: TRBJ1-2
cdr3_length: 15
v_call: TRBV7-2
d_call: NA
cdr3_aa: CASSPTGTQHFGYTF
cdr3_nt: TGTGCCAGCAGCCCGACCGGGACTCAGCACTTCGGCTACACCTTC

j_call: TRBJ2-1
cdr3_length: 12
v_call: TRBV6-4
d_call: NA
cdr3_aa: CASSAPLGEQFF
cdr3_nt: TGTGCCAGCAGTGCGCCTCTCGGGGAGCAGTTCTTC

j_call: TRBJ1-5
cdr3_length: 13
v_call: TRBV5-5
d_call: NA
cdr3_aa: CASSPYSNQPQHF
cdr3_nt: TGTGCCAGCAGCCCCTATAGCAATCAGCCCCAGCATTTT

j_call: TRBJ1-1
cdr3_length: 14
v_call: TRBV7-8
d_call: NA
cdr3_aa: CASSLGHSNTEAFF
cdr3_nt: TGTGCCAGCAGCTTAGGACACTCTAACACTGAAGCTTTCTTT

j_call: TRBJ1-4
cdr3_length: 14
v_call: TRBV19
d_call: NA
cdr3_aa: CASSISEVGHKLFF
cdr3_nt: TGTGCCAGTAGTATCTCCGAGGTGGGACACAAACTGTTTTTT

j_call: TRBJ2-1
cdr3_length: 16
v_call: TRBV9
d_call: NA
cdr3_aa: CASSGIAEYSDNEQFF
cdr3_nt: TGTGCCAGCAGCGGGATAGCGGAGTACTCCGACAATGAGCAGTTCTTC

j_call: TRBJ2-7
cdr3_length: 13
v_call: TRBV5-1
d_call: NA
cdr3_aa: CASSGGSIYEQYF
cdr3_nt: TGCGCCAGCAGCGGGGGGAGCATCTACGAGCAGTACTTC

j_call: TRBJ2-1
cdr3_length: 15
v_call: TRBV19
d_call: NA
cdr3_aa: CASSIGSQRHNEQFF
cdr3_nt: TGTGCCAGTAGTATAGGCTCCCAGCGGCACAATGAGCAGTTCTTC

j_call: TRBJ2-7
cdr3_length: 16
v_call: TRBV7-9
d_call: NA
cdr3_aa: CASSLSMGGTGYEQYF
cdr3_nt: TGTGCCAGCAGCTTAAGTATGGGCGGGACCGGCTACGAGCAGTACTTC

j_call: TRBJ1-1
cdr3_length: 15
v_call: TRBV5-5
d_call: NA
cdr3_aa: CASSFRDTLNTEAFF
cdr3_nt: TGTGCCAGCAGCTTCCGGGACACACTGAACACTGAAGCTTTCTTT

j_call: TRBJ2-7
cdr3_length: 13
v_call: TRBV25-1
d_call: NA
cdr3_aa: CASSEFGAYEQYF
cdr3_nt: TGTGCCAGCAGTGAATTCGGTGCCTACGAGCAGTACTTC

j_call: TRBJ1-5
cdr3_length: 15
v_call: TRBV5-3
d_call: TRBD1
cdr3_aa: CARSAPQGSNQPQHF
cdr3_nt: TGTGCCAGAAGCGCGCCACAGGGGAGCAATCAGCCCCAGCATTTT

j_call: TRBJ1-4
cdr3_length: 16
v_call: TRBV7-8
d_call: NA
cdr3_aa: CASSPFRGRLGEKLFF
cdr3_nt: TGTGCCAGCAGCCCATTTCGGGGGAGATTAGGAGAAAAACTGTTTTTT

j_call: TRBJ2-5
cdr3_length: 17
v_call: TRBV7-9
d_call: NA
cdr3_aa: CASSPRPGESDQETQYF
cdr3_nt: TGTGCCAGCAGCCCGAGGCCGGGGGAGTCAGATCAAGAGACCCAGTACTTC

j_call: TRBJ1-3
cdr3_length: 15
v_call: TRBV5-1
d_call: TRBD1
cdr3_aa: CASSFDRGSGNTIYF
cdr3_nt: TGCGCCAGCAGCTTCGACAGGGGGAGTGGAAACACCATATATTTT

j_call: TRBJ1-5
cdr3_length: 14
v_call: TRBV29-1
d_call: TRBD1
cdr3_aa: CSVLGQGSNQPQHF
cdr3_nt: TGCAGCGTCCTCGGACAGGGGAGCAATCAGCCCCAGCATTTT

j_call: TRBJ2-7
cdr3_length: 16
v_call: TRBV4-1
d_call: TRBD1
cdr3_aa: CASSQDRGQALIGQYF
cdr3_nt: TGCGCCAGCAGCCAAGATCGGGGACAGGCCTTAATCGGGCAGTACTTC

j_call: TRBJ2-3
cdr3_length: 14
v_call: TRBV15
d_call: NA
cdr3_aa: CATSRRAEGDTQYF
cdr3_nt: TGTGCCACCAGCAGACGCGCGGAGGGGGATACGCAGTATTTT

j_call: TRBJ1-2
cdr3_length: 13
v_call: TRBV7-9
d_call: NA
cdr3_aa: CASSLGDGYGYTF
cdr3_nt: TGTGCCAGCAGCTTGGGAGATGGATATGGCTACACCTTC

j_call: TRBJ2-7
cdr3_length: 14
v_call: TRBV15
d_call: NA
cdr3_aa: CATSRDKAPYEQYF
cdr3_nt: TGTGCCACCAGCAGAGATAAAGCTCCCTACGAGCAGTACTTC

j_call: TRBJ2-2
cdr3_length: 15
v_call: TRBV4-2
d_call: TRBD1
cdr3_aa: CASSQEDRVAGELFF
cdr3_nt: TGTGCCAGCAGCCAGGAAGACAGGGTAGCCGGGGAGCTGTTTTTT

j_call: TRBJ2-2
cdr3_length: 16
v_call: TRBV28
d_call: TRBD2
cdr3_aa: CASRPQSGANTGELFF
cdr3_nt: TGTGCCAGCAGGCCCCAAAGCGGGGCGAACACCGGGGAGCTGTTTTTT

j_call: TRBJ1-3
cdr3_length: 16
v_call: TRBV7-2
d_call: NA
cdr3_aa: CASSPLGLLSGNTIYF
cdr3_nt: TGTGCCAGCAGCCCTTTGGGACTTCTCTCTGGAAACACCATATATTTT

j_call: TRBJ1-2
cdr3_length: 13
v_call: TRBV5-1
d_call: TRBD1
cdr3_aa: CASSSPPTGDNTF
cdr3_nt: TGCGCCAGCAGCTCGCCACCAACAGGGGATAACACCTTC

j_call: TRBJ2-7
cdr3_length: 12
v_call: TRBV28
d_call: NA
cdr3_aa: CASSLTNYEQYF
cdr3_nt: TGTGCCAGCAGTTTAACAAATTACGAGCAGTACTTC

j_call: TRBJ2-7
cdr3_length: 12
v_call: TRBV2
d_call: TRBD1
cdr3_aa: CASRITGGEQYF
cdr3_nt: TGTGCCAGCAGAATTACAGGGGGCGAGCAGTACTTC

j_call: TRBJ2-5
cdr3_length: 12
v_call: TRBV4-2
d_call: TRBD2
cdr3_aa: CASSPRGGAQYF
cdr3_nt: TGTGCCAGCAGCCCCCGTGGGGGGGCCCAGTACTTC

j_call: TRBJ2-4
cdr3_length: 16
v_call: TRBV28
d_call: NA
cdr3_aa: CASSFRLVASKNIQYF
cdr3_nt: TGTGCCAGCAGTTTCCGACTAGTCGCCTCAAAAAACATTCAGTACTTC

j_call: TRBJ1-6
cdr3_length: 15
v_call: TRBV6-5
d_call: NA
cdr3_aa: CASRDRGESYSPLHF
cdr3_nt: TGTGCCAGCAGGGACCGGGGGGAGTCCTATTCACCCCTCCACTTT

j_call: TRBJ2-3
cdr3_length: 13
v_call: TRBV27
d_call: NA
cdr3_aa: CASSLTGEDTQYF
cdr3_nt: TGTGCCAGCAGTTTAACGGGAGAAGATACGCAGTATTTT

j_call: TRBJ2-1
cdr3_length: 14
v_call: TRBV6-1
d_call: NA
cdr3_aa: CASRDTGQLGGQFF
cdr3_nt: TGTGCCAGCAGGGACACTGGACAGCTCGGAGGGCAGTTCTTC

j_call: TRBJ2-7
cdr3_length: 15
v_call: TRBV15
d_call: TRBD2
cdr3_aa: CATSRDSGSVDEQYF
cdr3_nt: TGTGCCACCAGCAGGGATAGCGGGAGTGTCGACGAGCAGTACTTC

j_call: TRBJ1-3
cdr3_length: 12
v_call: TRBV29-1
d_call: NA
cdr3_aa: CSVVNPGNTIYF
cdr3_nt: TGCAGCGTTGTAAATCCTGGAAACACCATATATTTT

j_call: TRBJ2-3
cdr3_length: 14
v_call: TRBV13
d_call: NA
cdr3_aa: CASSRPGGTDTQYF
cdr3_nt: TGTGCCAGCAGCCGCCCCGGGGGCACAGATACGCAGTATTTT

j_call: TRBJ2-1
cdr3_length: 15
v_call: TRBV6-5
d_call: TRBD2
cdr3_aa: CASSGWTSEYNEQFF
cdr3_nt: TGTGCCAGCAGCGGGTGGACTAGCGAGTACAATGAGCAGTTCTTC

j_call: TRBJ1-3
cdr3_length: 16
v_call: TRBV13
d_call: NA
cdr3_aa: CASNPVGTSSGNTIYF
cdr3_nt: TGTGCCAGCAACCCCGTGGGGACAAGCTCTGGAAACACCATATATTTT

j_call: TRBJ2-5
cdr3_length: 16
v_call: TRBV9
d_call: NA
cdr3_aa: CASSVGARQAAETQYF
cdr3_nt: TGTGCCAGCAGCGTAGGGGCCCGGCAAGCGGCAGAGACCCAGTACTTC

j_call: TRBJ2-3
cdr3_length: 13
v_call: TRBV5-4
d_call: TRBD2
cdr3_aa: CASSDLAGDTQYF
cdr3_nt: TGTGCCAGCAGCGACTTAGCGGGAGATACGCAGTATTTT

j_call: TRBJ2-7
cdr3_length: 13
v_call: TRBV29-1
d_call: NA
cdr3_aa: CSVGGRQGAEQYF
cdr3_nt: TGCAGCGTTGGGGGGCGGCAGGGAGCCGAGCAGTACTTC

j_call: TRBJ2-1
cdr3_length: 15
v_call: TRBV7-9
d_call: TRBD2
cdr3_aa: CASSDLAGDRNEQFF
cdr3_nt: TGTGCCAGCAGCGACCTAGCGGGAGATAGAAATGAGCAGTTCTTC

j_call: TRBJ1-5
cdr3_length: 14
v_call: TRBV7-2
d_call: NA
cdr3_aa: CASSLAWPNQPQHF
cdr3_nt: TGTGCCAGCAGCCTCGCTTGGCCCAATCAGCCCCAGCATTTT

j_call: TRBJ2-7
cdr3_length: 17
v_call: TRBV11-1
d_call: TRBD2
cdr3_aa: CASSPYAGSGRDYEQYF
cdr3_nt: TGTGCCAGCAGCCCCTACGCAGGTAGCGGGAGGGACTACGAGCAGTACTTC